This TCR beta chain is drawn from a study of blood T cells in healthy people across ages. Overall study findings and caveats: Diversity figures based on one million T cells were deemed too low. Reliance upon unsorted PBMCs precluded definitive naive versus antigen-experienced comparison.

CDR1 and CDR2 (germline): SGHNT, YYREEE (reference sequence). The CDR3 totals 16 residues. V lost 4 bases to trimming and J lost 8 bases; unmatched junction nucleotides: 16. A J-beta primer mix and a sample-barcoded 5' primer were used in a second PCR of roughly 7 to 12 cycles. One entry per CDR3 protein, called by TCRdb with MiXCR from the 5' RACE reads. Among some 690,000 distinct CDR3 sequences, about 20% were seen once, and the ten largest hold 22%. PBMCs numbering at least 7 million were isolated per sample. RNA extraction gave at least 5 micrograms of total RNA per sample. Comment on this clonotype: Its target is unknown.

Material for sequencing was blood. The chain carries TRBV5-4 and TRBJ2-3, with 7 bases aligning to TRBD1. The receptor's source is a man between 65 and 85 years old in good health. The CDR3 spells CASSRGGDRVSGTQYF. CDR3 sequence (DNA): TGTGCCAGCAGCAGAGGGGGTGACAGGGTTAGTGGTACGCAGTATTTT.